This TCR beta chain was identified in a study of blood T cell repertoires in COVID-19. The germline V gene has CDR1 SGHAT and CDR2 FQNNGV. There are 15 residues in the CDR3. Trimming removed 5 bases from V and 8 bases from J; junction bases left unmatched: 13. TCRdb's copy holds only in-frame clones and misses some; the assay was immunoSEQ multiplex PCR. The data contain 79,000 or so clones, approximately 87% of them singletons. This clone was seen only once. Sequences were obtained from peripheral blood. The clonotype comes from a human donor in a cohort sampled during active COVID-19. The V call is TRBV11-2, the J call TRBJ1-2; 8 positions match TRBD1. CDR3 DNA: TGTGCCAGCAGCCCAGGACAGGGTACCCCTTACGGCTACACCTTC. The encoded protein is CASSPGQGTPYGYTF.